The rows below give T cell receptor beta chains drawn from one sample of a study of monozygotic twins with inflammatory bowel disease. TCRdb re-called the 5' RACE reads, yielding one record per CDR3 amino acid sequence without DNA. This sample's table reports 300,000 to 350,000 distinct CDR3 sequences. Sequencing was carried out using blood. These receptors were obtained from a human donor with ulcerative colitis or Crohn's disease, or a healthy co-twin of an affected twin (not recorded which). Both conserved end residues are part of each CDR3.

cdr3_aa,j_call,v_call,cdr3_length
CASSLQGAAANEKLFF,TRBJ1-4,TRBV7-9,16
CASRGGYTEAFF,TRBJ1-1,TRBV12-3/TRBV12-4,12
CASSLTSDQETQYF,TRBJ2-5,TRBV5-1,14
CASSQVQGGTYEQYF,TRBJ2-7,TRBV4-1,15
CSARVVGYGYTF,TRBJ1-2,TRBV20-1,12
CATSDGSLNEKLFF,TRBJ1-4,TRBV28,14
CASSYKGDTEAFF,TRBJ1-1,TRBV6-2/TRBV6-3,13
CASSQKVEQYF,TRBJ2-7,TRBV3-1,11
CASDRLGGTGELFF,TRBJ2-2,TRBV19,14
CASSQDLTSSNTQYF,TRBJ2-3,TRBV4-1,15
CASSPRRFTDTQYF,TRBJ2-3,TRBV4-1,14
CSANPSGRDTGELFF,TRBJ2-2,TRBV20-1,15
CASSRPGTSGTDTQYF,TRBJ2-3,TRBV2,16
CASSSSGGYEQYF,TRBJ2-7,TRBV12-3/TRBV12-4,13
CASSLTQGGETQYF,TRBJ2-5,TRBV5-6,14
CATSRVSGTDTQYF,TRBJ2-3,TRBV15,14
CASSGGEGLGNTEAFF,TRBJ1-1,TRBV9,16
CASSQVDRNQPQHF,TRBJ1-5,TRBV4-1,14
CASSFKGGQGNGEQFF,TRBJ2-1,TRBV11-3,16
CASSEGGAGTDTQYF,TRBJ2-3,TRBV6-1,15
CSARIRVRGYTF,TRBJ1-2,TRBV20-1,12
CSARGGTGTVPLSVEETQYF,TRBJ2-5,TRBV20-1,20
CASSHEANRLWNEQFF,TRBJ2-1,TRBV5-6,16
CSAGDMDYGYTF,TRBJ1-2,TRBV20-1,12
CASSQDGTANTGELFF,TRBJ2-2,TRBV7-6,16
CASSLGGVRQETQYF,TRBJ2-5,TRBV7-9,15
CASSSPGTSRVKNTEAFF,TRBJ1-1,TRBV12-3/TRBV12-4,18
CASRDQGFEQYF,TRBJ2-7,TRBV3-1,12
CASSYERITTYGYTF,TRBJ1-2,TRBV6-5,15
CASKGTDTYNEQFF,TRBJ2-1,TRBV2,14
CASSLEVTGELFF,TRBJ2-2,TRBV5-6,13
CASSVVGDRDYGYTF,TRBJ1-2,TRBV9,15
CASGTLPYEQYF,TRBJ2-7,TRBV28,12
CASSGLLDANNEQFF,TRBJ2-1,TRBV6-1,15
CASSFGSQETQYF,TRBJ2-5,TRBV7-3,13
CSAGPSGRGDTQYF,TRBJ2-3,TRBV20-1,14
CASSSQPGQNNSPLHF,TRBJ1-6,TRBV5-1,16
CASSYSGGGSYNEQFF,TRBJ2-1,TRBV6-5,16
CASSPHSDAPYGYTF,TRBJ1-2,TRBV7-2,15
CASSAGVGPLHF,TRBJ1-6,TRBV12-3/TRBV12-4,12
CASRGPLSNQPQHF,TRBJ1-5,TRBV2,14
CASSQDSNTDTQYF,TRBJ2-3,TRBV6-1,14
CASQGTSGYNEQFF,TRBJ2-1,TRBV28,14
CASSLYQSTGELFF,TRBJ2-2,TRBV27,14
CSEGSRSNEQFF,TRBJ2-1,TRBV20-1,12
CASSLKAGETQYF,TRBJ2-5,TRBV5-1,13
CAWSLAGELFF,TRBJ2-2,TRBV30,11
CASSPRQVGEQFF,TRBJ2-1,TRBV7-3,13
CASSFPGQIVYEQYF,TRBJ2-7,TRBV3-1,15
CASSLGDSGNQPQHF,TRBJ1-5,TRBV7-2,15
CASSLSDTEAFF,TRBJ1-1,TRBV5-1,12
CASRPQGLGGSPLHF,TRBJ1-6,TRBV6-1,15
CASSSSDRGTWGANVLTF,TRBJ2-6,TRBV11-1,18